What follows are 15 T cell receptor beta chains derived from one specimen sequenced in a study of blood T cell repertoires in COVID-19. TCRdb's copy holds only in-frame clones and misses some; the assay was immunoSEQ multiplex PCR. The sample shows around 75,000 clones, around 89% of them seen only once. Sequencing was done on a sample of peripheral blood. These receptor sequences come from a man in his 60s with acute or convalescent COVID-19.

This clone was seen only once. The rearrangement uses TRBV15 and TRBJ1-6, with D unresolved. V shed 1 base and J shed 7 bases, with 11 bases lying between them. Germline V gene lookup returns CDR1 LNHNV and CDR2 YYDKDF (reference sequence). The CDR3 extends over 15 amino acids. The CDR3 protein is CATSRAGRENSPLHF. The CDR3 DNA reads TGTGCCACCAGCAGAGCCGGAAGGGAGAATTCACCCCTCCACTTT. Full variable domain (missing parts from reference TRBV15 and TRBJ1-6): DAMVIQNPRYQVTQFGKPVTLSCSQTLNHNVMYWYQQKSSQAPKLLFHYYDKDFNNEADTPDNFQSRRPNTSFCFLDIRSPGLGDTAMYLCATSRAGRENSPLHFGNGTRLTVT.

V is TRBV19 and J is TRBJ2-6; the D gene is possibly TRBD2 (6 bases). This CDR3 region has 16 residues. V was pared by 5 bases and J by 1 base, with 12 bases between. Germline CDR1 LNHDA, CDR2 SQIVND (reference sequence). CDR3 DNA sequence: TGTGCCAGTAGTTCTTCACTAGCTTCTGGGGCCAACGTCCTGACTTTC. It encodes CASSSSLASGANVLTF.

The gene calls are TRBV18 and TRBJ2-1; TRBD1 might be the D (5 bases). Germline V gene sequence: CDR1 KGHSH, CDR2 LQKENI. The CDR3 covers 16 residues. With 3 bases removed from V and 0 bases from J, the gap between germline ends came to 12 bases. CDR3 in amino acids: CASSPETASSYNEQFF. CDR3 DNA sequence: TGTGCCAGCTCACCCGAGACAGCCAGCTCCTACAATGAGCAGTTCTTC. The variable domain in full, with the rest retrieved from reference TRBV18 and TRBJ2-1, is NAGVMQNPRHLVRRRGQEARLRCSPMKGHSHVYWYRQLPEEGLKFMVYLQKENIIDESGMPKERFSAEFPKEGPSILRIQQVVRGDSAAYFCASSPETASSYNEQFFGPGTRLTVL.

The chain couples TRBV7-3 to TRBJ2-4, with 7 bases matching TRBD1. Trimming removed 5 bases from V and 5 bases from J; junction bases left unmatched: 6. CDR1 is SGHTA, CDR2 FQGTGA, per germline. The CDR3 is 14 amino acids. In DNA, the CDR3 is TGTGCCAGCAGCACCGGGACAGTCGAAAACATTCAGTACTTC. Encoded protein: CASSTGTVENIQYF.

CDR3 amino acids: CASSSGTVYGYTF. The DNA of the CDR3 is TGTGCCAGCAGCTCCGGGACAGTCTATGGCTACACCTTC. The V gene is TRBV7-2, the J gene TRBJ1-2, with 7 bases that match TRBD1. After removal of 4 bases from V and 4 bases from J, the junction contained 3 bases not matched to a gene. Germline CDR1 and CDR2: SGHTA and FQGNSA. The CDR3 runs to 13 residues.

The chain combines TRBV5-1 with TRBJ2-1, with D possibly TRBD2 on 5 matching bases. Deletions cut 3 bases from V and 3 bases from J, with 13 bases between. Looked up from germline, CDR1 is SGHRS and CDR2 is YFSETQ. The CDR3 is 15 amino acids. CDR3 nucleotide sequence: TGCGCCAGCAGCTCCCGGACTGGAGTCTACAATGAGCAGTTCTTC. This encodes CASSSRTGVYNEQFF. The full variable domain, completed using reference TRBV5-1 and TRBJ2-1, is KAGVTQTPRYLIKTRGQQVTLSCSPISGHRSVSWYQQTPGQGLQFLFEYFSETQRNKGNFPGRFSGRQFSNSRSEMNVSTLELGDSALYLCASSSRTGVYNEQFFGPGTRLTVL.

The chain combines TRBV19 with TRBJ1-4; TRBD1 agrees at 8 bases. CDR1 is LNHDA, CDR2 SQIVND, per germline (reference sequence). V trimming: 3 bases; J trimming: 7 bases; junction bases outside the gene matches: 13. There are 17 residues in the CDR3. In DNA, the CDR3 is TGTGCCAGTAGTATCGGGACAGGAAATAATGTAGGTGAAAAACTGTTTTTT. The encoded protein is CASSIGTGNNVGEKLFF.

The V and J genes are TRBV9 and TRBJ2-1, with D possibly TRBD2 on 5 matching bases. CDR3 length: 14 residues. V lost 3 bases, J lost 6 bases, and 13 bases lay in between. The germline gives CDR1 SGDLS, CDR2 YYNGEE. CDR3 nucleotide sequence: TGTGCCAGCAGCGCGAAGGAGCTAGCCAATGAGCAGTTCTTC. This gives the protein CASSAKELANEQFF.

The CDR3 DNA reads TGCGCCAGCAGCCTGGAAAGGGGTAGTTCTAATGAAAAACTGTTTTTT. Its protein is CASSLERGSSNEKLFF. The gene calls are TRBV5-1 and TRBJ1-4; tentatively, D is TRBD1 (5 bases). The germline V and J ends were trimmed by 4 bases and 3 bases, with 16 bases remaining between them. The germline V gene encodes CDR1 SGHRS and CDR2 YFSETQ. This CDR3 comprises 16 residues.

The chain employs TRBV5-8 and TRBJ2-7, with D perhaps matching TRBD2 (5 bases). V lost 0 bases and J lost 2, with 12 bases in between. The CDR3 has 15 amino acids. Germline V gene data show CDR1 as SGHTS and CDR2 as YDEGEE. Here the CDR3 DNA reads TGTGCCAGCAGCTTGGATGGAGGTTATACCTACGAGCAGTACTTC. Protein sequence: CASSLDGGYTYEQYF.

In DNA form, the CDR3 reads TGTGCCAGCAGCCCACTGACAGGGGAGTCGGGCTATGGCTACACCTTC. Encoded protein: CASSPLTGESGYGYTF. This chain connects TRBV5-6 to TRBJ1-2, with TRBD1 matching over 8 bases. CDR3 length equals 16 residues. V was clipped by 4 bases and J by 4 bases; unmatched bases: 12. Germline V gives CDR1 SGHDT, CDR2 YYEEEE.

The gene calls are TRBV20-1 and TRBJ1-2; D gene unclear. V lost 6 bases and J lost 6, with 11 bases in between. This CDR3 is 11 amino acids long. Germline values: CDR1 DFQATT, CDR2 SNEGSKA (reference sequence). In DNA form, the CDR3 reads TGCAGTGCCCTGGGCCCCAATGGCTACACCTTC. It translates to CSALGPNGYTF.

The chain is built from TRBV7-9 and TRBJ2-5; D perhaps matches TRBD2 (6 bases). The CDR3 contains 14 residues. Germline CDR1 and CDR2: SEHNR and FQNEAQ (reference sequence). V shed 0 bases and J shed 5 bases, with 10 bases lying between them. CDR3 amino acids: CASSLARGRETQYF. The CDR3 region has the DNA TGTGCCAGCAGCTTAGCGCGGGGTAGGGAGACCCAGTACTTC.

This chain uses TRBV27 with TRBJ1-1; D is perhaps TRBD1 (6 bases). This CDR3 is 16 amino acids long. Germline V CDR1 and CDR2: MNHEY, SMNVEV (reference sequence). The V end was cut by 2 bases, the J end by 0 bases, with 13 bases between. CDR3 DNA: TGTGCCAGCAGTTTAGGAACCGGGACATTGAACACTGAAGCTTTCTTT. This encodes CASSLGTGTLNTEAFF.

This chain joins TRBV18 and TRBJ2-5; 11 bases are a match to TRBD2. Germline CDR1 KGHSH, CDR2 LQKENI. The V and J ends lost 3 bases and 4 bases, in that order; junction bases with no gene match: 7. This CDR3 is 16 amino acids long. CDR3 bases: TGTGCCAGCTCACCCTTAGCGGGGGGGCGTCCAGAGACCCAGTACTTC. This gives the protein CASSPLAGGRPETQYF.